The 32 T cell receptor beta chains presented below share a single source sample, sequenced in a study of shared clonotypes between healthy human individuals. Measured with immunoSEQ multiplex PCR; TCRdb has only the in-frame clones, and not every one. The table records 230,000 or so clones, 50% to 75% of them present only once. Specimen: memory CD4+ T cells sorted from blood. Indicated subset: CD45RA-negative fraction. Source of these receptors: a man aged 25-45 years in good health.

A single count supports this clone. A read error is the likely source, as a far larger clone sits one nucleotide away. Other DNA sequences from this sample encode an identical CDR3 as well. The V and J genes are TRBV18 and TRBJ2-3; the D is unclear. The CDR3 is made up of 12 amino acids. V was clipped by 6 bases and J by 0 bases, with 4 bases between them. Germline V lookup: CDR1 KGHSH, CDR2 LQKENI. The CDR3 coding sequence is TGTGCCAGCTCCCCTAGCACAGATACGCAGTATTTT. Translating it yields CASSPSTDTQYF.

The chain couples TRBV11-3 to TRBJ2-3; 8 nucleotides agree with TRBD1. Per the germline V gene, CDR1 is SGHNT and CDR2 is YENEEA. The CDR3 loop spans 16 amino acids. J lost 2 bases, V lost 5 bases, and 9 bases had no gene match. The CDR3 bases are TGTGCCAGCAGCCGAGGACAGGGCCGTCCCACAGATACGCAGTATTTT. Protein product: CASSRGQGRPTDTQYF.

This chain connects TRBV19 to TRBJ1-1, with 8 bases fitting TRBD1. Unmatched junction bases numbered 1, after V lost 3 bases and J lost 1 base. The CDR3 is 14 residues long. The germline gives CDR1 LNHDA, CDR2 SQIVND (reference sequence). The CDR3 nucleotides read TGTGCCAGTAGTATGGACAGGGCGAACACTGAAGCTTTCTTT. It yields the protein CASSMDRANTEAFF.

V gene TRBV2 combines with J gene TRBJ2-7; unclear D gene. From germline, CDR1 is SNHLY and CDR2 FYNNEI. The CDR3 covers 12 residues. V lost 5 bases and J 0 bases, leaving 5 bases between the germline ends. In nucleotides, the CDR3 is TGTGCCAGCAGTCCGACCTCCTACGAGCAGTACTTC. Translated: CASSPTSYEQYF. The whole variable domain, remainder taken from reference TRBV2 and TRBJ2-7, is EPEVTQTPSHQVTQMGQEVILRCVPISNHLYFYWYRQILGQKVEFLVSFYNNEISEKSEIFDDQFSVERPDGSNFTLKIRSTKLEDSAMYFCASSPTSYEQYFGPGTRLTVT.

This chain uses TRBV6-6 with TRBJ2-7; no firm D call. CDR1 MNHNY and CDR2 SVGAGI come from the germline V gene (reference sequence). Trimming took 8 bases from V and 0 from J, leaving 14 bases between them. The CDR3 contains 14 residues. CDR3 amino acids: CASRTQINSYEQYF. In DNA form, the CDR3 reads TGTGCCAGCCGAACTCAGATCAACTCCTACGAGCAGTACTTC.

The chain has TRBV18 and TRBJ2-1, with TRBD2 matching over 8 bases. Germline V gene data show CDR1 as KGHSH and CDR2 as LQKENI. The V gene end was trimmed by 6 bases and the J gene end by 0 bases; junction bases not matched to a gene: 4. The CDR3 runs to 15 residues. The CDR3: CASSQSGSSYNEQFF. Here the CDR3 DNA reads TGTGCCAGCTCCCAAAGCGGGAGCTCCTACAATGAGCAGTTCTTC.

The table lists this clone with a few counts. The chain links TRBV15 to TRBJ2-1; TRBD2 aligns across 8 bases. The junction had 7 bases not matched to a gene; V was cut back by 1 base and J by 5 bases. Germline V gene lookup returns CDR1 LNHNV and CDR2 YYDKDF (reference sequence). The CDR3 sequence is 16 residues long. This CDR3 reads CATSRAKTSDDNEQFF. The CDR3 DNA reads TGTGCCACCAGCAGAGCGAAGACTAGCGACGACAATGAGCAGTTCTTC.

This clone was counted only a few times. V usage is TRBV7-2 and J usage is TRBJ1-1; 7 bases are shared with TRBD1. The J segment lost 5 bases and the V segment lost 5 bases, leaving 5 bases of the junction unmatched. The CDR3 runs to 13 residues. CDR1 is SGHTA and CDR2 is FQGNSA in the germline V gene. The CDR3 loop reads CASSTNRGTEAFF. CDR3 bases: TGTGCCAGCAGCACGAACAGGGGAACTGAAGCTTTCTTT.

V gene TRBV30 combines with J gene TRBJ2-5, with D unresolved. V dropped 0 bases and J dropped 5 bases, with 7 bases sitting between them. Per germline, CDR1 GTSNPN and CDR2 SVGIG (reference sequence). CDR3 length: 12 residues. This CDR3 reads CAWSVRRETQYF. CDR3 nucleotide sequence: TGTGCCTGGAGTGTCCGGCGGGAGACCCAGTACTTC.

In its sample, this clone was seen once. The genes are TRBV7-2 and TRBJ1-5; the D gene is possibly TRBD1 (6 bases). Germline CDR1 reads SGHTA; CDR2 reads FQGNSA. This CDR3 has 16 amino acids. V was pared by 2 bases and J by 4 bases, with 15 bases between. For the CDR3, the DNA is TGTGCCAGCAGCTTACTGCCAGGGGTTTCGAATCAGCCCCAGCATTTT. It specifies CASSLLPGVSNQPQHF. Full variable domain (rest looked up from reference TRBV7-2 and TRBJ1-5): GAGVSQSPSNKVTEKGKDVELRCDPISGHTALYWYRQSLGQGLEFLIYFQGNSAPDKSGLPSDRFSAERTGGSVSTLTIQRTQQEDSAVYLCASSLLPGVSNQPQHFGDGTRLSIL.

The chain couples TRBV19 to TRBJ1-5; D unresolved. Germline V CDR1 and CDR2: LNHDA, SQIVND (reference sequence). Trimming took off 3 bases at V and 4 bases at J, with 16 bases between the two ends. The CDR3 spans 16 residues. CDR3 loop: CASSISVAGKNQPQHF. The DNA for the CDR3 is TGTGCCAGTAGTATCTCTGTGGCAGGAAAAAATCAGCCCCAGCATTTT. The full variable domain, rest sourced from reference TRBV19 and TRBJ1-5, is DGGITQSPKYLFRKEGQNVTLSCEQNLNHDAMYWYRQDPGQGLRLIYYSQIVNDFQKGDIAEGYSVSREKKESFPLTVTSAQKNPTAFYLCASSISVAGKNQPQHFGDGTRLSIL.

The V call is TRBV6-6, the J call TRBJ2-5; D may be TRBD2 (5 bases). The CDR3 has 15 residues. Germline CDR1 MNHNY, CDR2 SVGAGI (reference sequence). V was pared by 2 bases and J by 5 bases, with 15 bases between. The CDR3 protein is CASSYAKVGGETQYF. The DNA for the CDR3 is TGTGCCAGCAGTTACGCGAAGGTGGGCGGGGAGACCCAGTACTTC.

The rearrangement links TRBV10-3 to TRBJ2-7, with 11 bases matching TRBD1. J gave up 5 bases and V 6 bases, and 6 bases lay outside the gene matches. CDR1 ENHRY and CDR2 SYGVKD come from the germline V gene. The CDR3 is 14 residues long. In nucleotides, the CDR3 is TGTGCCATCAGGAACGGACAGGGGGCAAACGAGCAGTACTTC. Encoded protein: CAIRNGQGANEQYF.

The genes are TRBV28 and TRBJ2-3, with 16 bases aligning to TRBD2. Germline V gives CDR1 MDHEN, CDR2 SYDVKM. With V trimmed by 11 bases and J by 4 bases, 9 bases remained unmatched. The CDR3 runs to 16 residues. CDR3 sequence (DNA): TGTGCCCACGGGACTAGCGGGAGGGCGTGTGCAGATACGCAGTATTTT. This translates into CAHGTSGRACADTQYF.

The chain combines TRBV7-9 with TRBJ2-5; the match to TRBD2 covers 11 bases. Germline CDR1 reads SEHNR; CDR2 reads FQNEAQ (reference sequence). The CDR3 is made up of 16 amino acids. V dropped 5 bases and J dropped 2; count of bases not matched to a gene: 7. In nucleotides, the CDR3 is TGTGCCAGCAGCCCTCTAGCGGGAGGCATACAAGAGACCCAGTACTTC. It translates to CASSPLAGGIQETQYF.

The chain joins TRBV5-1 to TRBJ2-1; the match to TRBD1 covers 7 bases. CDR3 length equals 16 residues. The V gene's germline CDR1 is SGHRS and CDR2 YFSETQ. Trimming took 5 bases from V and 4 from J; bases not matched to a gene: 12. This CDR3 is CASSSRPRGSYNEQFF. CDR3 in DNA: TGCGCCAGCAGTTCGCGTCCCAGGGGGAGTTACAATGAGCAGTTCTTC.

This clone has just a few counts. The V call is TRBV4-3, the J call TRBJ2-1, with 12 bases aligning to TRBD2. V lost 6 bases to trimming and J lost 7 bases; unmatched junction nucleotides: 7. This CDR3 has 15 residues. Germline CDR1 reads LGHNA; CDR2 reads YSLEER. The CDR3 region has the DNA TGCGCCAGCAGAGCCGGGACTAGCGGGCGAAATGAGCAGTTCTTC. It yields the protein CASRAGTSGRNEQFF.

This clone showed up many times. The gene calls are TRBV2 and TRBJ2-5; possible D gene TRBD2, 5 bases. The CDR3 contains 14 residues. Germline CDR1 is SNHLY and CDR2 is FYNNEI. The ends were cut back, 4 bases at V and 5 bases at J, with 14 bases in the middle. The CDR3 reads CASSGPGIGETQYF. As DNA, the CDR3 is TGTGCCAGCAGTGGGCCGGGGATTGGTGAGACCCAGTACTTC.

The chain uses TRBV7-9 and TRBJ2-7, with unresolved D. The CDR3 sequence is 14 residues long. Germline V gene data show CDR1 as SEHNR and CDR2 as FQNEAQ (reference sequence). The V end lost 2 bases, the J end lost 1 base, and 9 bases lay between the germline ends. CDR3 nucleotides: TGTGCCAGCAGCTTAAGTTCCAAATCCTACGAGCAGTACTTC. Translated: CASSLSSKSYEQYF.

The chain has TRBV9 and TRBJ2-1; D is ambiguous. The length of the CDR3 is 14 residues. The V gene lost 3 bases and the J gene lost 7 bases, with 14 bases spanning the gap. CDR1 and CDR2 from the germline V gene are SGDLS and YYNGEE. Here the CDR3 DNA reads TGTGCCAGCAGCGCGACTTACTGGGAAAATGAGCAGTTCTTC. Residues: CASSATYWENEQFF.

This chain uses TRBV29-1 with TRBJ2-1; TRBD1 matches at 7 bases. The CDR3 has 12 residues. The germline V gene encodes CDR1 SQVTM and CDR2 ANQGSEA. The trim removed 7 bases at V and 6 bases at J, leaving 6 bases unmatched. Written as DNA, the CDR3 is TGCAGCGCCGGACAGGCGGGCAATGAGCAGTTCTTC. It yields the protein CSAGQAGNEQFF.

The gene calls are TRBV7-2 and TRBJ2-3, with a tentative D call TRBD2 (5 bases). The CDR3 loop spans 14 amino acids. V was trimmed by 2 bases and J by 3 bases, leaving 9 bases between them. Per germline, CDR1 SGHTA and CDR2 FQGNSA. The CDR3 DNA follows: TGTGCCAGCAGCTTATTTGCGGGTACAGATACGCAGTATTTT. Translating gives CASSLFAGTDTQYF. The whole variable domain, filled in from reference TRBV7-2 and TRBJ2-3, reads GAGVSQSPSNKVTEKGKDVELRCDPISGHTALYWYRQSLGQGLEFLIYFQGNSAPDKSGLPSDRFSAERTGGSVSTLTIQRTQQEDSAVYLCASSLFAGTDTQYFGPGTRLTVL.

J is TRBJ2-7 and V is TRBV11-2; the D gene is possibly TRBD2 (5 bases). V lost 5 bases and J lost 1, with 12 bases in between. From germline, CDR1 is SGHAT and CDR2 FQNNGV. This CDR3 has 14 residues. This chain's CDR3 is CASSAVAYSYEQYF. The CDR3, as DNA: TGTGCCAGCAGCGCAGTAGCGTATTCCTACGAGCAGTACTTC.

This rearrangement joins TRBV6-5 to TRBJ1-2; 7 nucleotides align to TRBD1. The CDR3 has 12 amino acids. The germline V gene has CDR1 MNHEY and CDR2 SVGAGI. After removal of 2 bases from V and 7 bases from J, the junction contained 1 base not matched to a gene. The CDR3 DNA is TGTGCCAGCAGTTACGACAGGGTTGGCTACACCTTC. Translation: CASSYDRVGYTF.

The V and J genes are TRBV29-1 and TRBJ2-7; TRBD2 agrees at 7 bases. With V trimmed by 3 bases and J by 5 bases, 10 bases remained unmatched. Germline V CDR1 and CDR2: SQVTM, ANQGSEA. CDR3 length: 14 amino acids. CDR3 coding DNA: TGCAGCGTTGATATTAGCGGGCGATGGAACGAGCAGTACTTC. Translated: CSVDISGRWNEQYF.

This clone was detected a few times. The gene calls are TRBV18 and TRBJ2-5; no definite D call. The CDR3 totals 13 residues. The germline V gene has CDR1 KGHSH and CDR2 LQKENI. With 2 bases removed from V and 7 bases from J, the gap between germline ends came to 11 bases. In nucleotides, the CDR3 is TGTGCCAGCTCACCAACCCCCGTAGCGACCCAGTACTTC. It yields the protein CASSPTPVATQYF.

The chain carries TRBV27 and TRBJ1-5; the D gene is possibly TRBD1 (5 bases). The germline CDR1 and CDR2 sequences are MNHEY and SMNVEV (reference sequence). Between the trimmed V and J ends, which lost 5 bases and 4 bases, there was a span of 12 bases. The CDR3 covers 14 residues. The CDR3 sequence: CASSPLGGNQPQHF. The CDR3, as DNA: TGTGCCAGCAGTCCCCTGGGGGGGAATCAGCCCCAGCATTTT.

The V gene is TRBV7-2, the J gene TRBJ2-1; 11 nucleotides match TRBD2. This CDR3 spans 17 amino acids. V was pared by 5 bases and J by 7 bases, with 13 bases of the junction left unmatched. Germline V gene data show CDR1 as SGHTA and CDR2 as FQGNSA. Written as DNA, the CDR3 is TGTGCCAGCAGCCCGATGACTAGCGGGATTTGGGGTAATGAGCAGTTCTTC. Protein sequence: CASSPMTSGIWGNEQFF.

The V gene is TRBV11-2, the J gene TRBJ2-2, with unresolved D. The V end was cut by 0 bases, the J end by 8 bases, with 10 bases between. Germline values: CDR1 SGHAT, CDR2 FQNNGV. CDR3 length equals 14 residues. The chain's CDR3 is CASSLDRTAGELFF. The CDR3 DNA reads TGTGCCAGCAGCTTAGATCGTACAGCGGGGGAGCTGTTTTTT.

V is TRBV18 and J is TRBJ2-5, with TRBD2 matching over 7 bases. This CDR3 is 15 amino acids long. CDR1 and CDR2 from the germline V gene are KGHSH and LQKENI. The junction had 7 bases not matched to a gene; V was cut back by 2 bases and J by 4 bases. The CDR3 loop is CASSPFEGRGETQYF. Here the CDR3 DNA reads TGTGCCAGCTCACCATTCGAAGGGAGGGGAGAGACCCAGTACTTC. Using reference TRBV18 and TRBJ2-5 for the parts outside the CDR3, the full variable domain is NAGVMQNPRHLVRRRGQEARLRCSPMKGHSHVYWYRQLPEEGLKFMVYLQKENIIDESGMPKERFSAEFPKEGPSILRIQQVVRGDSAAYFCASSPFEGRGETQYFGPGTRLLVL.

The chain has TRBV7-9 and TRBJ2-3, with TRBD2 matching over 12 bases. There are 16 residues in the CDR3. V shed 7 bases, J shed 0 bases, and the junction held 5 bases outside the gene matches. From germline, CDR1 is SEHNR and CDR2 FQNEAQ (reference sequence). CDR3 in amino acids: CASNLAGGPSTDTQYF. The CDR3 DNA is TGTGCCAGCAACCTAGCGGGAGGGCCTAGCACAGATACGCAGTATTTT. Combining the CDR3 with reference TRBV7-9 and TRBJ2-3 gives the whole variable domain DTGVSQNPRHKITKRGQNVTFRCDPISEHNRLYWYRQTLGQGPEFLTYFQNEAQLEKSRLLSDRFSAERPKGSFSTLEIQRTEQGDSAMYLCASNLAGGPSTDTQYFGPGTRLTVL.

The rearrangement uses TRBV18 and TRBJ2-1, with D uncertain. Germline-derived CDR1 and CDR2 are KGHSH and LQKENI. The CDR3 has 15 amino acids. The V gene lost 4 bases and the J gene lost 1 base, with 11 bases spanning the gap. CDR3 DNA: TGTGCCAGCTCACAAACGACCGGGTCCTACAATGAGCAGTTCTTC. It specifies CASSQTTGSYNEQFF.